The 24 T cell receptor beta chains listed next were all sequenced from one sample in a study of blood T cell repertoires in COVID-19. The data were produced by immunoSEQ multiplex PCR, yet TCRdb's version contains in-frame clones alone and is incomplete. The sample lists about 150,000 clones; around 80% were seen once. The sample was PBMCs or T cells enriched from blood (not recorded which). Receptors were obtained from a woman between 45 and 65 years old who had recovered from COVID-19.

CDR3 coding DNA: TGCGCCAGCAGCCAAGGACGGGGGGGTAGCCCTGAAGCTTTCTTT. Its translation: CASSQGRGGSPEAFF. The V and J genes are TRBV4-1 and TRBJ1-1, with D perhaps matching TRBD1 (5 bases). The CDR3 runs to 15 residues. Trimming removed 1 base at V and 6 bases at J, with 15 bases between. Germline V CDR1 and CDR2: MGHRA, YSYEKL.

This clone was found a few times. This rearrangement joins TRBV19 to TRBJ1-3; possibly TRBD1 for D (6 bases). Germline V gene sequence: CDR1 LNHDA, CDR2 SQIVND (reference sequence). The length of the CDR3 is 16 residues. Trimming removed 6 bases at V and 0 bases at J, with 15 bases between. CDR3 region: CASSFGTSDSGNTIYF. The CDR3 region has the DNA TGTGCCAGTAGCTTCGGGACATCCGACTCTGGAAACACCATATATTTT.

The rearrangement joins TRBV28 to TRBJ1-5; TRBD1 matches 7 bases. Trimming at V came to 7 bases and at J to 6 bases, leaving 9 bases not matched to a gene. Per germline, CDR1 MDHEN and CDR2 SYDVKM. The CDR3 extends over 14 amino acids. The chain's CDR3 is CASNREGAVQPQHF. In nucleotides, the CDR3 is TGTGCCAGCAACCGCGAGGGGGCCGTTCAGCCCCAGCATTTT.

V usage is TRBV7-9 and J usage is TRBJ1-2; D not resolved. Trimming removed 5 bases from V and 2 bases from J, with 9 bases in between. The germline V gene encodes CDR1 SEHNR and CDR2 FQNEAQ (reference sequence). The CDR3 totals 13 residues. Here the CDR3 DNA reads TGTGCCAGCAGCAATCAGGCCAACTATGGCTACACCTTC. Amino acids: CASSNQANYGYTF.

For the CDR3, the DNA is TGCGCCAGCAGCCTGGAAGGGCAGGGGGTTTCCGAGCAGTACTTC. Its translation is CASSLEGQGVSEQYF. V is TRBV5-1 and J is TRBJ2-7; 7 bases are a match to TRBD1. CDR1 and CDR2 (germline): SGHRS, YFSETQ. The CDR3 runs 15 residues. The trim removed 4 bases at V and 6 bases at J, leaving 13 bases unmatched.

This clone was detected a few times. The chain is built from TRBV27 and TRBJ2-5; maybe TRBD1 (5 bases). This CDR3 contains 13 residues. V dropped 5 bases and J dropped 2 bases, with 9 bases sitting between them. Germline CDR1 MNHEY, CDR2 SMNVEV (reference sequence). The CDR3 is CASSRTFQETQYF. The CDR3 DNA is TGTGCCAGCAGTCGGACATTTCAAGAGACCCAGTACTTC.

Written as DNA, the CDR3 is TGTGCCAGCAGCTCCGGGACAGAAATTCACGGCTACACCTTC. Amino acids: CASSSGTEIHGYTF. The chain employs TRBV11-2 and TRBJ1-2, with 7 bases that match TRBD1. This CDR3 region has 14 residues. Losses at the gene ends were 4 bases for V and 8 bases for J; bases not matched to a gene: 10. CDR1 is SGHAT and CDR2 is FQNNGV in the germline V gene.

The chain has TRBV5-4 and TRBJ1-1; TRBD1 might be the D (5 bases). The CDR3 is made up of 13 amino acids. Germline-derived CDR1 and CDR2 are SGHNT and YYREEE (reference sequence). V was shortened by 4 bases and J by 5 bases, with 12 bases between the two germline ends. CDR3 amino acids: CASSAQRGTEAFF. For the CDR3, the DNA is TGTGCCAGCAGCGCCCAAAGGGGAACTGAAGCTTTCTTT.

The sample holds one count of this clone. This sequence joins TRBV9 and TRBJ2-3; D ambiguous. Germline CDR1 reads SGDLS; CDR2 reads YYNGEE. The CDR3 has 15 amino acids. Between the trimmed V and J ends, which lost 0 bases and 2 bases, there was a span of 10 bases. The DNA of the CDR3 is TGTGCCAGCAGCGTAGGCCGACACTCCACAGATACGCAGTATTTT. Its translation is CASSVGRHSTDTQYF.

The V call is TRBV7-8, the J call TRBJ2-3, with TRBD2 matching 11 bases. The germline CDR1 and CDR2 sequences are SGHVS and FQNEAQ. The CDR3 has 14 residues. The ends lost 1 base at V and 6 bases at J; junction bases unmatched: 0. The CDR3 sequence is CASSLGTSGDTQYF. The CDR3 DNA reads TGTGCCAGCAGCTTAGGGACTAGCGGGGATACGCAGTATTTT.

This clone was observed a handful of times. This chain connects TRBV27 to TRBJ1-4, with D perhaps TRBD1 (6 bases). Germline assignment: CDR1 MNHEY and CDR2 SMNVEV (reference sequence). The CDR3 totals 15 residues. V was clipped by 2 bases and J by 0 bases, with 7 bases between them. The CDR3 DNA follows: TGTGCCAGCAGTTTAAGGGGGACAACTAATGAAAAACTGTTTTTT. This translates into CASSLRGTTNEKLFF.

In DNA, the CDR3 is TGTGCCAGCAGCTTCGGGACAGGGGTTTATGGCTACACCTTC. Protein: CASSFGTGVYGYTF. The genes are TRBV6-5 and TRBJ1-2; 10 nucleotides agree with TRBD1. Germline lookup yields CDR1 MNHEY and CDR2 SVGAGI. CDR3 size: 14 residues. J was trimmed by 5 bases and V by 6 bases; bases with no gene match: 6.

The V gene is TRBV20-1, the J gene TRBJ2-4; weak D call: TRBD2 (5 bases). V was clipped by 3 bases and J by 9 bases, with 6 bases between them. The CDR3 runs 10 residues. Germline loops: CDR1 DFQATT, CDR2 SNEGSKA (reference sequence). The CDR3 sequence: CSASAGIQYF. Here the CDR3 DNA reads TGCAGTGCTAGTGCGGGCATTCAGTACTTC.

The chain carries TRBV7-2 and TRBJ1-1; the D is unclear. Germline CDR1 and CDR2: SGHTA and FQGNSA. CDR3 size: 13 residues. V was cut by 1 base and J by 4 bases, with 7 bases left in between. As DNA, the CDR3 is TGTGCCAGCAGCTTAGAACTTGTCACTGAAGCTTTCTTT. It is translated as CASSLELVTEAFF.

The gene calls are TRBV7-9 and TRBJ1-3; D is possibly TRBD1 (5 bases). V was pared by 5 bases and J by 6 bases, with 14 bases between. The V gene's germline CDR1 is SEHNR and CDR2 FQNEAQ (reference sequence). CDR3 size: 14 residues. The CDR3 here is CASSPMGGENTIYF. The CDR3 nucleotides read TGTGCCAGCAGCCCCATGGGGGGGGAAAACACCATATATTTT.

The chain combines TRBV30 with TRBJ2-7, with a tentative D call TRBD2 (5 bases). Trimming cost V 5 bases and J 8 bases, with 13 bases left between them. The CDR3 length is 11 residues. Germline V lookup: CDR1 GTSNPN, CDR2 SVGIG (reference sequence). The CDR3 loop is CAWGEASKQYF. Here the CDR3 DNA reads TGTGCCTGGGGAGAGGCTAGCAAGCAGTACTTC.

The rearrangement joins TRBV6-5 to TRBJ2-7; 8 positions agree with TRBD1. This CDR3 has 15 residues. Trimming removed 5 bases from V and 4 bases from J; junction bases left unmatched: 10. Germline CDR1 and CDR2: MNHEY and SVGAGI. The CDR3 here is CASSPDRGSLYEQYF. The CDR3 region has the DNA TGTGCCAGCAGTCCCGACAGGGGTTCCCTTTACGAGCAGTACTTC.

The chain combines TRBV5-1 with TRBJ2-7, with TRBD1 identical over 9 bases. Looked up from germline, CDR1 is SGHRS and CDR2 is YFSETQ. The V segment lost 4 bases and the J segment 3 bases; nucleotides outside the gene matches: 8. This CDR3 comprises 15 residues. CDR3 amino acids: CASSQGGTGYYEQYF. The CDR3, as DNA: TGCGCCAGCAGCCAAGGGGGGACAGGGTACTACGAGCAGTACTTC.

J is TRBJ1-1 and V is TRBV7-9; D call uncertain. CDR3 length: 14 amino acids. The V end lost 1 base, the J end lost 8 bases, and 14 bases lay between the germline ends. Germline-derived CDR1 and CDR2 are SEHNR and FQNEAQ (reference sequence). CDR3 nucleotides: TGTGCCAGCAGCTTAGAAGACAACCATGACGAAGCTTTCTTT. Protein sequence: CASSLEDNHDEAFF.

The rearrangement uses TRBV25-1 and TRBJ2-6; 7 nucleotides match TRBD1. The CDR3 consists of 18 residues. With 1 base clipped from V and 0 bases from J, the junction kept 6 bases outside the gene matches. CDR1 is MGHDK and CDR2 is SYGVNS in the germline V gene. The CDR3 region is CASSEWGTAISGANVLTF. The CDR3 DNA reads TGTGCCAGCAGTGAATGGGGGACAGCCATCTCTGGGGCCAACGTCCTGACTTTC.

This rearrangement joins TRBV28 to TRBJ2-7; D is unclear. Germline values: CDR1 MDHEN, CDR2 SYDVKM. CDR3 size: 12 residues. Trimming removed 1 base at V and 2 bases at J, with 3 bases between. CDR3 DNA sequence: TGTGCCAGCAGTTTATCTGCCTACGAGCAGTACTTC. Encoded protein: CASSLSAYEQYF.

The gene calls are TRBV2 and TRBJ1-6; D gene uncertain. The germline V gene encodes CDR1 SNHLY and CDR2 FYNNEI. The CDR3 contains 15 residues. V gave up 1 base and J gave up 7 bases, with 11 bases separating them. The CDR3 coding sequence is TGTGCCAGCAGTGAAGGGGCCAGCCGAAATTCACCCCTCCACTTT. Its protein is CASSEGASRNSPLHF.

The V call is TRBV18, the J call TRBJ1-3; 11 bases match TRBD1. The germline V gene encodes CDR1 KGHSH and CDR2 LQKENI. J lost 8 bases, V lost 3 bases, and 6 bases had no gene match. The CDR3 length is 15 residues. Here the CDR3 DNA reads TGTGCCAGCTCACCGCTTGGACAGGGGGCGGACACCATATATTTT. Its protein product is CASSPLGQGADTIYF.

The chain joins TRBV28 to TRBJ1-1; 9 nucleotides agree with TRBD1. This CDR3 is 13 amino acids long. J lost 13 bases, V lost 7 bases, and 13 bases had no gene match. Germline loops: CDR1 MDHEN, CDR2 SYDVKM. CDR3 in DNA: TGTGCCAGCATGCTAGGACAGGGGCCGCGTTTTTTCTTT. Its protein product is CASMLGQGPRFFF.